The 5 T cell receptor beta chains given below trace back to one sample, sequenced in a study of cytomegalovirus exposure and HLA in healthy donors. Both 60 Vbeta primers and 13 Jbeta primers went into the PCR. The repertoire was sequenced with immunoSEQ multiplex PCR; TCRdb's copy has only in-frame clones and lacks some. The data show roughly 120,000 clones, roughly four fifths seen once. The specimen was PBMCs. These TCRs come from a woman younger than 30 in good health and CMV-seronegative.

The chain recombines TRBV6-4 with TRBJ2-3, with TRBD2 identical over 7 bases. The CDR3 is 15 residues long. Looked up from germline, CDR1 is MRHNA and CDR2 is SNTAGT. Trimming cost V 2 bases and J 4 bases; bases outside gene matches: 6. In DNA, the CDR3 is TGTGCCAGCAGTGACGGCGGACGGGGGGCAGATACGCAGTATTTT. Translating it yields CASSDGGRGADTQYF.

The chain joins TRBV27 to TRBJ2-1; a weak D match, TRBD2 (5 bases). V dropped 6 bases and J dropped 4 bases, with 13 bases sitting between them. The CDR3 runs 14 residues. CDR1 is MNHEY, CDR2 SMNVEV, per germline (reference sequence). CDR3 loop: CASSPGRAYNEQFF. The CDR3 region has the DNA TGTGCCAGCAGCCCCGGGCGGGCGTACAATGAGCAGTTCTTC.

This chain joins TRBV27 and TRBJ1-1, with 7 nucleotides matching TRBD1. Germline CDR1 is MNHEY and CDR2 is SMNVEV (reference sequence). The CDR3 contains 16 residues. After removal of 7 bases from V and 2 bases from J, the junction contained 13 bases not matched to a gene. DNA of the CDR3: TGTGCCAGCAAGAACTCGCAACAGGGGACAAACACTGAAGCTTTCTTT. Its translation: CASKNSQQGTNTEAFF.

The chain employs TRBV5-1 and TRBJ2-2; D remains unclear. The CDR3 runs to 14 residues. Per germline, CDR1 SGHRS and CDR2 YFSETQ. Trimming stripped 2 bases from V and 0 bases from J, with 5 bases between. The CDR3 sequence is CASSFTANTGELFF. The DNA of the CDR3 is TGCGCCAGCAGCTTCACGGCGAACACCGGGGAGCTGTTTTTT.

The CDR3 DNA sequence: TGTGCCAGCGCGACTAGCGGGGGGAACAATGAGCAGTTCTTC. This translates into CASATSGGNNEQFF. J is TRBJ2-1 and V is TRBV5-4; 13 bases align to TRBD2. This CDR3 spans 14 amino acids. The trim removed 7 bases at V and 5 bases at J, leaving 3 bases unmatched. CDR1 is SGHNT, CDR2 YYREEE, per germline (reference sequence).